This T cell receptor beta chain stems from a study of blood T cell repertoires in COVID-19. Across the whole study: There were acute and convalescent COVID-19 samples, and they came from the United States, Italy and Spain.

In the original processing: Estimation of nucleated cell counts relied on the amplification of reference gene primers. The repertoire was sequenced with immunoSEQ multiplex PCR; TCRdb's copy has only in-frame clones and lacks some. D and trimming come from the DNA, and the V and J calls and clone size come from that table. The sample has about 260,000 clones, more than 85% seen once. The V gene's germline CDR1 is LGHDT and CDR2 YNNKEL (reference sequence). Trimming at V came to 5 bases and at J to 6 bases, leaving 9 bases not matched to a gene. CDR3 size: 15 residues. This TCR derives from a person aged 18-35 years with COVID-19, enrolled during active disease. The sample taken for sequencing was peripheral blood. The rearrangement links TRBV3-1 (or the pseudogene TRBV3-2) to TRBJ2-1, with TRBD2 matching over 8 bases. The CDR3 DNA reads as TGTGCCAGCAGCACCGGGGGGGTAGCGGGCAATGAGCAGTTCTTC. Translation: CASSTGGVAGNEQFF.